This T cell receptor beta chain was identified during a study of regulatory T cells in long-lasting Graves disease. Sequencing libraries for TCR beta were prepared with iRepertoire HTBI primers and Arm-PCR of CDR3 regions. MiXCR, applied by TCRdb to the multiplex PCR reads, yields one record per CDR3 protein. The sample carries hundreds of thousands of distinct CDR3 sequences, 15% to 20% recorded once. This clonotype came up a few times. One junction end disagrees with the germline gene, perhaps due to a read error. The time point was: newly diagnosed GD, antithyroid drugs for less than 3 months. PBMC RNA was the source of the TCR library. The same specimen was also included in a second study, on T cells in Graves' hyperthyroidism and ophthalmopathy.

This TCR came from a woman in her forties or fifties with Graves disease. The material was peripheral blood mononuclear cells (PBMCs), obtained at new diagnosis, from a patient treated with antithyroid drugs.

The CDR3 region has the DNA TGTGCCGGCTCACAGGGAGATACGCAGTATTTT. Its protein product is CAGSQGDTQYF. V gene TRBV18 combines with J gene TRBJ2-3; weak D call: TRBD1 (6 bases). The CDR3 loop spans 11 amino acids. Per the germline V gene, CDR1 is KGHSH and CDR2 is LQKENI.